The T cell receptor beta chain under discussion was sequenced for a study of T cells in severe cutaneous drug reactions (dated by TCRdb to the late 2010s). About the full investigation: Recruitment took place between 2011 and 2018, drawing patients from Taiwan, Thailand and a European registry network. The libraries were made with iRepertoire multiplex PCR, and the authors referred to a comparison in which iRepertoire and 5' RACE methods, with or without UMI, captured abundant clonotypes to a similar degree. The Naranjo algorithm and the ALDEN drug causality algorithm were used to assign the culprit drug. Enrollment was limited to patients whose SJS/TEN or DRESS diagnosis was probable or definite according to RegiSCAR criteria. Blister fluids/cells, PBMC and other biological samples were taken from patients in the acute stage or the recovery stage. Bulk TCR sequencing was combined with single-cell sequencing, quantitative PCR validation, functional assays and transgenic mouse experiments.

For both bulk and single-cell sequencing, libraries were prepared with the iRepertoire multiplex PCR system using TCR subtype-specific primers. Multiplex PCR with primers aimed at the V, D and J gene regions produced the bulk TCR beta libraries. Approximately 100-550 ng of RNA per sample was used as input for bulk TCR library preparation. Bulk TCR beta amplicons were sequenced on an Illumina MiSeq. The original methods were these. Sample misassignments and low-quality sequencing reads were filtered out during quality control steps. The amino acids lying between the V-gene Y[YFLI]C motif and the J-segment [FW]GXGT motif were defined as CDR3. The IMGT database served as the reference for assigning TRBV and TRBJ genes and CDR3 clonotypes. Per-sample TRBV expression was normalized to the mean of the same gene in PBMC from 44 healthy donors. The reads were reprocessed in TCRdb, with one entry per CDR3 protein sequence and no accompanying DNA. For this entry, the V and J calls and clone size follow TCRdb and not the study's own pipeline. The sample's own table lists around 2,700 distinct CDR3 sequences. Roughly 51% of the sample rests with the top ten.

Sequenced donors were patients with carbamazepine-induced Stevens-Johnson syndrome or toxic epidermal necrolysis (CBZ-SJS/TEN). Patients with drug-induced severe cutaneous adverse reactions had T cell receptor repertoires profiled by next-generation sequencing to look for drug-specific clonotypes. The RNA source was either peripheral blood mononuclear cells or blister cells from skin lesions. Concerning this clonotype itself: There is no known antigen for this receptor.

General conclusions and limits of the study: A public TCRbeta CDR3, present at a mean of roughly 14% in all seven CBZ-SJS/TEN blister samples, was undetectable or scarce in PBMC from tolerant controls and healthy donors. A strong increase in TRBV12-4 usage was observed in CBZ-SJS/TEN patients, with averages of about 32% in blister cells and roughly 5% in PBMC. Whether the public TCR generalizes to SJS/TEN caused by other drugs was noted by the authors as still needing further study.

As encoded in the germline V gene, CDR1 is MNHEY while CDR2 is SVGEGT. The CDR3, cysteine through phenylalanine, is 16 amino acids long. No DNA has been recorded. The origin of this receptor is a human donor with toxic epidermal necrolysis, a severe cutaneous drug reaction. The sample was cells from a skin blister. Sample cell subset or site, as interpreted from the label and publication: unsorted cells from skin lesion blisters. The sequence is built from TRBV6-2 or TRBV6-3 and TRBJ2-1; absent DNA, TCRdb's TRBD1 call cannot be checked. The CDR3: CASTLGGGWLYNEQFF.